The 21 T cell receptor beta chains reported below all come from one sample, sequenced in a study of T cells in Graves' hyperthyroidism and ophthalmopathy (dated by TCRdb to the late 2010s). Library preparation employed multiplex PCR. The sample was run on an Illumina HiSeq 2000. The TCR beta CDR3 regions were amplified from the RNA transcripts. A first-round RT-PCR of the TCR CDR3 used the HTBI primer set with the Qiagen OneStep RT-PCR kit. TCRdb took the public reads, trimmed them with fastp at Q25, ran MiXCR for clone calling and kept in-frame beta chains. CDR3 protein sequences are deduplicated, and each keeps its most common genes and DNA. The sample table shows under 400,000 distinct CDR3 sequences, and around 13% are seen once. Jointly, the top ten make up around a tenth of the sample. Sequencing was carried out using blood. These receptors were obtained from a woman between 18 and 29 years old with Graves' hyperthyroidism.

This clonotype was counted at least ten times. The CDR3 DNA reads TGTGCCTGGAGTTCCTCCGGCAGAATCTATGGCTACACCTTC. Translated, it gives CAWSSSGRIYGYTF. This chain links TRBV30 with TRBJ1-2; D unclear. In germline, CDR1 is GTSNPN, CDR2 SVGIG (reference sequence). The CDR3 totals 14 residues. Trimming shortened V by 2 bases and J by 4 bases, and 14 bases separated the two germline ends.

This clonotype occurred a few times. The chain uses TRBV6-6 and TRBJ2-2; weak D call: TRBD1 (6 bases). V was shortened by 2 bases and J by 5 bases, with 9 bases between the two germline ends. This CDR3 contains 14 residues. The V gene's germline CDR1 is MNHNY and CDR2 SVGAGI (reference sequence). The CDR3 nucleotides read TGTGCCAGCAGTTACGACAGGTCTACCGGGGAGCTGTTTTTT. Translated, it gives CASSYDRSTGELFF.

At least ten counts were recorded for this clonotype. J is TRBJ2-3 and V is TRBV3-1; 10 bases fit TRBD2. The CDR3 runs 15 residues. Germline CDR1 reads LGHDT; CDR2 reads YNNKEL (reference sequence). V dropped 5 bases and J dropped 2; count of bases not matched to a gene: 4. CDR3 nucleotide sequence: TGTGCCAGCAGCGAAGGACTAGCGGTCACAGATACGCAGTATTTT. This codes for CASSEGLAVTDTQYF.

This clonotype came up many times. This chain links TRBV28 with TRBJ1-1; D gene unclear. The CDR3 length is 14 residues. The ends were cut back, 2 bases at V and 8 bases at J, with 15 bases in the middle. Germline lookup yields CDR1 MDHEN and CDR2 SYDVKM. The CDR3 DNA is TGTGCCAGCAGTTTACGCCTAGGAGGTCAGGAAGCTTTCTTT. This gives the protein CASSLRLGGQEAFF. The full variable domain, its missing parts supplied by reference TRBV28 and TRBJ1-1, is DVKVTQSSRYLVKRTGEKVFLECVQDMDHENMFWYRQDPGLGLRLIYFSYDVKMKEKGDIPEGYSVSREKKERFSLILESASTNQTSMYLCASSLRLGGQEAFFGQGTRLTVV.

The table lists this clonotype with a few counts. The rearrangement joins TRBV19 to TRBJ1-2; possibly TRBD1 for D (5 bases). This CDR3 comprises 14 residues. V was clipped by 7 bases and J by 4 bases, with 16 bases between them. CDR1 is LNHDA and CDR2 is SQIVND in the germline V gene (reference sequence). The DNA of the CDR3 is TGTGCCAGTACTGGACGGCCTGGGGGCTATGGCTACACCTTC. Its translation: CASTGRPGGYGYTF.

Regarding this clonotype: Because it lacks the conserved phenylalanine or tryptophan at the end, this CDR3 is likely a read error. The V and J genes are TRBV7-9 and TRBJ1-2; D is possibly TRBD1 (6 bases). Germline CDR1 reads SEHNR; CDR2 reads FQNEAQ (reference sequence). CDR3 length: 16 amino acids. Deletions cut 3 bases from V and 2 bases from J, with 16 bases between. Here the CDR3 DNA reads TGTGCCAGCAGCTTTGGGGGGGCGGTTCAAAACTATGGCTACACCCTC. Its translation is CASSFGGAVQNYGYTL.

This clonotype appeared many times. V and J are TRBV28 and TRBJ1-1; D unresolved. Trimming removed 2 bases at V and 3 bases at J, with 10 bases between. In germline, CDR1 is MDHEN, CDR2 SYDVKM. The CDR3 spans 14 residues. In DNA, the CDR3 is TGTGCCAGCAGTTTACCGACACGTTACACTGAAGCTTTCTTT. Residues: CASSLPTRYTEAFF.

This clonotype was seen repeatedly, ten times or more. The V gene is TRBV28, the J gene TRBJ2-1, with TRBD1 matching 8 bases. J was trimmed by 0 bases and V by 3 bases; bases with no gene match: 4. The germline V gene encodes CDR1 MDHEN and CDR2 SYDVKM. CDR3 length equals 16 residues. CDR3 in amino acids: CASSFSGTGSYNEQFF. CDR3 bases: TGTGCCAGCAGTTTTTCCGGGACAGGCTCCTACAATGAGCAGTTCTTC.

This clonotype appeared many times. The chain couples TRBV20-1 to TRBJ2-1; D might be TRBD2 (5 bases). Trimming shortened V by 0 bases and J by 6 bases, and 18 bases separated the two germline ends. CDR3 size: 16 residues. Germline V gives CDR1 DFQATT, CDR2 SNEGSKA (reference sequence). This CDR3 reads CSARDPRASWVNEQFF. DNA for the CDR3: TGCAGTGCTAGAGATCCGCGGGCTAGCTGGGTCAATGAGCAGTTCTTC.

This clonotype was observed many times. V is TRBV30 and J is TRBJ2-1, with 9 bases identical to TRBD1. CDR3 length: 15 amino acids. Per germline, CDR1 GTSNPN and CDR2 SVGIG (reference sequence). V was clipped by 0 bases and J by 5 bases; unmatched bases: 5. CDR3 nucleotides: TGTGCCTGGAGTGTAGGGACAGGGAGCCACAATGAGCAGTTCTTC. Its protein is CAWSVGTGSHNEQFF.

The V gene is TRBV6-2 or TRBV6-3, the J gene TRBJ2-1; D might be TRBD1 (5 bases). CDR3 length: 14 residues. The germline gives CDR1 MNHEY, CDR2 SVGEGT. V lost 5 bases and J 6 bases, leaving 14 bases between the germline ends. CDR3 in DNA: TGTGCCAGCAGTCCCAGAAAGGGGATCAATGAGCAGTTCTTC. This codes for CASSPRKGINEQFF.

This clonotype has a count of ten or more. The chain recombines TRBV7-3 with TRBJ2-4; 7 nucleotides match TRBD2. This CDR3 has 16 residues. Germline CDR1 is SGHTA and CDR2 is FQGTGA. V was pared by 0 bases and J by 7 bases, with 9 bases of the junction left unmatched. The CDR3: CASSLTGGPSGNIQYF. Written as DNA, the CDR3 is TGTGCCAGCAGCTTAACGGGAGGGCCATCAGGGAACATTCAGTACTTC.

The V gene is TRBV5-1, the J gene TRBJ2-2; 9 bases align to TRBD1. CDR1 and CDR2 (germline): SGHRS, YFSETQ. CDR3 length equals 16 residues. Trimming cost V 4 bases and J 3 bases; bases outside gene matches: 7. The CDR3 region is CASSPYRGRDTGELFF. CDR3 in DNA: TGCGCCAGCAGCCCATACAGGGGGCGAGACACCGGGGAGCTGTTTTTT.

This clonotype was observed many times. The chain is built from TRBV30 and TRBJ1-1, with a possible D match to TRBD1 (5 bases). Trimming removed 1 base from V and 0 bases from J, with 18 bases in between. The CDR3 has 17 residues. Germline V gene data show CDR1 as GTSNPN and CDR2 as SVGIG (reference sequence). CDR3 nucleotide sequence: TGTGCCTGGAGTGGTTGGGGCTTCTCCTCCGTGAACACTGAAGCTTTCTTT. Protein product: CAWSGWGFSSVNTEAFF.

Relative to its sample, this clonotype is medium-sized. The J gene is TRBJ1-1, the V gene TRBV6-2 or TRBV6-3, with D unclear. There are 15 residues in the CDR3. Germline V gene data show CDR1 as MNHEY and CDR2 as SVGEGT. V shed 6 bases and J shed 1 base, with 15 bases lying between them. Written as DNA, the CDR3 is TGTGCCAGCAGCCTTCCGGGATCTCAGAACACTGAAGCTTTCTTT. Protein product: CASSLPGSQNTEAFF.

There are a few counts of this clonotype. V and J are TRBV19 and TRBJ2-2; unclear D gene. This CDR3 region has 14 residues. With 3 bases removed from V and 1 base from J, the gap between germline ends came to 6 bases. CDR1 is LNHDA and CDR2 is SQIVND in the germline V gene (reference sequence). CDR3 loop: CASSIGQNTGELFF. In nucleotides, the CDR3 is TGTGCCAGTAGTATTGGTCAGAACACCGGGGAGCTGTTTTTT. The variable domain in full, completed from reference TRBV19 and TRBJ2-2, reads DGGITQSPKYLFRKEGQNVTLSCEQNLNHDAMYWYRQDPGQGLRLIYYSQIVNDFQKGDIAEGYSVSREKKESFPLTVTSAQKNPTAFYLCASSIGQNTGELFFGEGSRLTVL.

The chain links TRBV10-3 to TRBJ1-5; D unclear. Germline CDR1 reads ENHRY; CDR2 reads SYGVKD. This CDR3 comprises 14 residues. V was trimmed by 6 bases and J by 5 bases, leaving 14 bases between them. The CDR3 sequence is CAIRRGGTDQPQHF. For the CDR3, the DNA is TGTGCCATCAGGCGGGGAGGTACGGATCAGCCCCAGCATTTT.

There are a few counts of this clonotype. The genes are TRBV6-1 and TRBJ1-1, with no clear D. V lost 6 bases to trimming and J lost 0 bases, with 11 bases between them. This CDR3 is 14 amino acids long. Germline loops: CDR1 MNHNS, CDR2 SASEGT. In nucleotides, the CDR3 is TGTGCCAGCAGAGTAGCGGGAATGAACACTGAAGCTTTCTTT. Its protein product is CASRVAGMNTEAFF.

This clonotype was picked up many times. This chain uses TRBV5-1 with TRBJ1-5; maybe TRBD1 (5 bases). This CDR3 region has 15 residues. The V gene lost 0 bases and the J gene lost 4 bases, with 11 bases spanning the gap. Per the germline V gene, CDR1 is SGHRS and CDR2 is YFSETQ. The CDR3 DNA reads TGCGCCAGCAGCTTGGACTCAGGGTCAAATCAGCCCCAGCATTTT. Translation: CASSLDSGSNQPQHF.

In this sample, this clonotype turned up many times. The chain combines TRBV7-9 with TRBJ1-2; maybe TRBD1 (5 bases). The CDR3 contains 12 residues. From germline, CDR1 is SEHNR and CDR2 FQNEAQ (reference sequence). V was cut by 7 bases and J by 8 bases, with 14 bases left in between. CDR3 protein: CASTTRVGGYTF. CDR3 nucleotides: TGTGCCAGCACCACCAGGGTAGGAGGCTACACCTTC.

The sample holds many counts of this clonotype. V gene TRBV28 combines with J gene TRBJ2-7; the match to TRBD1 covers 7 bases. With 6 bases clipped from V and 0 bases from J, the junction kept 11 bases outside the gene matches. The CDR3 consists of 16 residues. The germline V gene has CDR1 MDHEN and CDR2 SYDVKM. The CDR3, as DNA: TGTGCCAGCAGCCCCAGCTGGGGGACAGCCTCCTACGAGCAGTACTTC. Translation gives CASSPSWGTASYEQYF.